Presented here are 5 T cell receptor beta chains from one specimen sequenced in a study of tumor-infiltrating lymphocytes in primary liver carcinoma. With a constant-region primer, TCR beta cDNA was made from 450 to 500 ng of total RNA. Construction of TCR beta libraries relied on three successive nested multiplex PCR rounds employing slightly modified ARM-PCR. PCR rounds one and two used TRBV1-TRBV30 forward primers with a C-beta reverse primer for 10 cycles each. TCRdb re-called the multiplex PCR reads with MiXCR, one entry per CDR3 protein. The sample records about 200,000 distinct CDR3 sequences, around 60% being singletons. They got blood RNA out of unsorted whole blood and also pulled out germline DNA. Sequenced material: peripheral blood. Source of these receptors: an older woman with primary liver carcinoma and hepatitis B virus infection.

About this clonotype: This could be a read error, since a much larger clone is one nucleotide away. The V gene is TRBV5-1, the J gene TRBJ2-6, with no clear D. This CDR3 spans 16 amino acids. Between the trimmed V and J ends, which lost 2 bases and 4 bases, there was a span of 13 bases. CDR1 and CDR2 (germline): SGHRS, YFSETQ. CDR3 nucleotide sequence: TGCGCCAGCAGCTTTGCCCTGCGGACCGGGGCCAACGTCCTGACTTTC. The encoded protein is CASSFALRTGANVLTF.

The genes are TRBV5-1 and TRBJ2-7; possible D gene TRBD2, 6 bases. Trimming stripped 4 bases from V and 0 bases from J, with 8 bases between. The germline V gene encodes CDR1 SGHRS and CDR2 YFSETQ. This CDR3 is 13 amino acids long. The CDR3 sequence: CASSRGSSYEQYF. CDR3 sequence (DNA): TGCGCCAGCAGCCGGGGGAGCTCCTACGAGCAGTACTTC.

This clonotype was seen more than once but under ten times. This chain links TRBV6-5 with TRBJ1-6, with 7 nucleotides matching TRBD1. The CDR3 extends over 15 amino acids. The germline gives CDR1 MNHEY, CDR2 SVGAGI. V was clipped by 6 bases and J by 0 bases; unmatched bases: 2. CDR3 region: CASRTGSSYNSPLHF. The CDR3 region has the DNA TGTGCCAGCAGGACAGGGAGCTCCTATAATTCACCCCTCCACTTT.

To note about this clonotype: Since a much larger clone is just one base distant, this may be a read error. The chain is built from TRBV29-1 and TRBJ1-3; 8 positions match TRBD1. The CDR3 has 17 amino acids. In germline, CDR1 is SQVTM, CDR2 ANQGSEA. CDR3 region: CSVEPQDRESSGKTIYF. DNA for the CDR3: TGCAGCGTTGAGCCCCAGGACAGGGAGTCGTCTGGAAAGACCATATATTTT. Complete variable domain (other parts from reference TRBV29-1 and TRBJ1-3): SAVISQKPSRDICQRGTSLTIQCQVDSQVTMMFWYRQQPGQSLTLIATANQGSEATYESGFVIDKFPISRPNLTFSTLTVSNMSPEDSSIYLCSVEPQDRESSGKTIYFGEGSWLTVV.

This chain joins TRBV12-5 and TRBJ1-6; TRBD1 is a possible D gene (5 bases). Trimming took 5 bases from V and 7 from J, leaving 24 bases between them. Germline lookup yields CDR1 LGHNT and CDR2 FRNRAP. This CDR3 comprises 18 residues. The CDR3 here is CASGLNSYIDSRNSPLHF. CDR3 nucleotide sequence: TGTGCTAGTGGTCTTAACTCCTACATTGACAGTCGAAATTCACCCCTCCACTTT.